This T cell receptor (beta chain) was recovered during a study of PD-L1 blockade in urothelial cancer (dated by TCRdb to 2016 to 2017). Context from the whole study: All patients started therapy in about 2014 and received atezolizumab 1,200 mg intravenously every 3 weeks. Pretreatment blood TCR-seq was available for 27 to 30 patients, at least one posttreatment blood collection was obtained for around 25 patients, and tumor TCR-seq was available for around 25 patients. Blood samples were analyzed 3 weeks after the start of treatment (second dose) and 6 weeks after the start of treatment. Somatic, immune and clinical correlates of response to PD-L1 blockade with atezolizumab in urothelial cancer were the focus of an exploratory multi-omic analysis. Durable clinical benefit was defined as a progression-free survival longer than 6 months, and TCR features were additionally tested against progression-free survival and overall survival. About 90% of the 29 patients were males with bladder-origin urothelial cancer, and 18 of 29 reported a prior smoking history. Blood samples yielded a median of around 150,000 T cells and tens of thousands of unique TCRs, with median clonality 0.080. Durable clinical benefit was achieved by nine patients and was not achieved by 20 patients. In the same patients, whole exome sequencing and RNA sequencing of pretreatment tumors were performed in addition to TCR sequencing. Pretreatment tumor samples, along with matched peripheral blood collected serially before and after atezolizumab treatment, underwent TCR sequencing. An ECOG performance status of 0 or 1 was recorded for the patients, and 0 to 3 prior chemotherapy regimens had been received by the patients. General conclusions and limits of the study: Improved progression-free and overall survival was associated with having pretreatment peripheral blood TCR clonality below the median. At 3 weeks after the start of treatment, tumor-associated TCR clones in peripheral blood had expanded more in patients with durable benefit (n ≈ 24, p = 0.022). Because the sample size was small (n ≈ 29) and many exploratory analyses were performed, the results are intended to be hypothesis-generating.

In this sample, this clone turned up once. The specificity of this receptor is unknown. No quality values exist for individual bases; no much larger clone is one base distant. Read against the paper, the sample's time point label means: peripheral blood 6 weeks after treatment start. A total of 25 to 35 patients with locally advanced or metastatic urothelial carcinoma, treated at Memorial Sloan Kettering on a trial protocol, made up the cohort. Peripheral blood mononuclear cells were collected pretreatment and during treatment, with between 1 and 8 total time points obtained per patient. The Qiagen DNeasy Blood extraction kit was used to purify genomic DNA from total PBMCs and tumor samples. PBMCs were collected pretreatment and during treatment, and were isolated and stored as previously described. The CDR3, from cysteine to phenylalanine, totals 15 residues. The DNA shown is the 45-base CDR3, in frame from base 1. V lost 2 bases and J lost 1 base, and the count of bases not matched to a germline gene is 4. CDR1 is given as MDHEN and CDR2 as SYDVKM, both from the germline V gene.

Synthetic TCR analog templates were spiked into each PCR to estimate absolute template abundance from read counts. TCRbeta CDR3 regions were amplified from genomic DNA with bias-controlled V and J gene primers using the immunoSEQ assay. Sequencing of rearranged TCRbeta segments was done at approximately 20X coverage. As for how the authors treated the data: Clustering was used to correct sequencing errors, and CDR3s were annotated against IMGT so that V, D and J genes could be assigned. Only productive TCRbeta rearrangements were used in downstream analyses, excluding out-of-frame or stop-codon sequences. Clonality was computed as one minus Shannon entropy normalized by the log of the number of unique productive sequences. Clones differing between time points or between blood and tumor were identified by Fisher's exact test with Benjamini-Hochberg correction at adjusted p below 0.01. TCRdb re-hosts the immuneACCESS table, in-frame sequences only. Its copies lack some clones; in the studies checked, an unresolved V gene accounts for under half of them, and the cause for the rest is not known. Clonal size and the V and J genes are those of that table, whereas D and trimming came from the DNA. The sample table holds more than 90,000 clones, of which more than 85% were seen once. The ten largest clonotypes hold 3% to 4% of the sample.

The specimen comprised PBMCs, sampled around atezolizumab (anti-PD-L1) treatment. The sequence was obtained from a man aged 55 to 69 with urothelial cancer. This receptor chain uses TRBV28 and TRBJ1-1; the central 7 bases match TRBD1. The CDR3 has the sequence CASSLAAGGNTEAFF. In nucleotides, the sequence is TGTGCCAGCAGTTTAGCAGCAGGGGGGAACACTGAAGCTTTCTTT.